This record covers a single T cell receptor beta chain. Its cognate antigen is unknown. This entry is derived from a study of OX40 agonist ivuxolimab in advanced cancers. Repertoires were generated with immunoSEQ multiplex PCR, while TCRdb's copy carries only in-frame clones and drops some. Among roughly 30,000 clones listed, around 90% were seen once. Regarding the study as a whole: Clonal expansion by week 6 occurred in CD4+ and CD8+ blood T cells (at 0.1 to 3.0 mg/kg).

CDR1 is SQVTM, CDR2 ANQGSEA, per germline. The CDR3 contains 13 residues. Trimming removed 4 bases from V and 2 bases from J, with 8 bases in between. Drawing of blood for sampling happened at baseline, at cycle 4 day 1, and at cycle 7 day 1. The sample here was CD4+ or CD8+ T cells sorted from blood, taken in a trial of the OX40 agonist ivuxolimab. This sequence was found in an adult with an advanced solid tumor such as melanoma, head and neck, liver or kidney cancer. The chain has TRBV29-1 and TRBJ2-2; D call uncertain. The CDR3 sequence: CSVGDTNTGELFF. The CDR3 coding sequence is TGCAGCGTTGGTGACACCAACACCGGGGAGCTGTTTTTT.